This T cell receptor (beta chain) was sequenced during a study of shared clonotypes between healthy human individuals. Study-wide findings and caveats: Shared clonotypes across all four donors exceeded non-shared ones in generation probability.

Using approximately 200 ng DNA, roughly 33,000 T cell genomes, the sorted-subset replicate PCRs were run. Profiling relied on immunoSEQ multiplex PCR, and the TCRdb table lists in-frame clones only, not all of them. The profile covers 2 million to 2.5 million clones, with just under 95% appearing a single time and more than 0.35% taken by the ten largest. This CDR3 region has 16 residues. Germline CDR1 MGHDK, CDR2 SYGVNS. V gave up 6 bases and J gave up 6 bases, with 21 bases separating them. In its sample, this clone was seen a few times. The target antigen is unknown. The study drew its donors from healthy HIV-negative adults without recent acute infections or vaccinations.

The TCR sequence derives from a man between 18 and 35 years old in good health. Some clones in this sample may be carry-over from other donors' samples. Sequences were obtained from naive CD4+ T cells from PBMCs. The subset: CD45RA+ positively selected. The genes are TRBV25-1 and TRBJ2-1; D possibly corresponds to TRBD1 (5 bases). The CDR3 region is CASSHNVGRPFNEQFF. CDR3 in DNA: TGTGCCAGCAGCCATAACGTGGGGCGCCCTTTCAATGAGCAGTTCTTC.